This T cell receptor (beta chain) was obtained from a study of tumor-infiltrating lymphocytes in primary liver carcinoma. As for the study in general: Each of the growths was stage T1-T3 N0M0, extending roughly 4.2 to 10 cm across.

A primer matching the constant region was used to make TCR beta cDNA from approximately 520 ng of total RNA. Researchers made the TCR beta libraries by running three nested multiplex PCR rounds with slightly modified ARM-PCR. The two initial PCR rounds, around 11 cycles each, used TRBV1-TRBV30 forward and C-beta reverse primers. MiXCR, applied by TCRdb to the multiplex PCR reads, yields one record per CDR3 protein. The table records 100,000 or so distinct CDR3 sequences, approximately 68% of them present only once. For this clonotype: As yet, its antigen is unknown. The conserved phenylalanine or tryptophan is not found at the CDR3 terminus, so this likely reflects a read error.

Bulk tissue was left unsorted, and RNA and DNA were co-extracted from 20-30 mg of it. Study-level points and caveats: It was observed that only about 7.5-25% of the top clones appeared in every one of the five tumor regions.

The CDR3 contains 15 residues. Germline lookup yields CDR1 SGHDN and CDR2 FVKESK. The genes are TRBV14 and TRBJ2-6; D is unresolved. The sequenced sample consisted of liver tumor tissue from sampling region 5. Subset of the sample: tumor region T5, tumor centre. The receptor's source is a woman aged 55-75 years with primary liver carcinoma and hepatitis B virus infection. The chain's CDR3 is CASSQIGTGANVLTL. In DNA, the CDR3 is TGTGCCAGTAGCCAGATAGGAACCGGGGCCAACGTCCTGACTTTA.